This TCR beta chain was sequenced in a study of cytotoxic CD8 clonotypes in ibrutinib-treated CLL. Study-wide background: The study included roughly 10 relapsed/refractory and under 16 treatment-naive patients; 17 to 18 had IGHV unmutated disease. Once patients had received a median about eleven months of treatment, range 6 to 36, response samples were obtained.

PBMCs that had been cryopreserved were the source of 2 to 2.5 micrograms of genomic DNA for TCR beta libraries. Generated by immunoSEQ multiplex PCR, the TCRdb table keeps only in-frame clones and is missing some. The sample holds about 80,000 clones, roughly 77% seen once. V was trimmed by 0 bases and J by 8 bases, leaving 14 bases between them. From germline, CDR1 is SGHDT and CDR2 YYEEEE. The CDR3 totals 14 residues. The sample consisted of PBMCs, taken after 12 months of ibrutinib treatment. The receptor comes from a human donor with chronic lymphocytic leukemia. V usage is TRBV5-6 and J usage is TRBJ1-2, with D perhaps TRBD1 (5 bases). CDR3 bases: TGTGCCAGCAGCTTGGTGGGGCGGACTAGGGGCTACACCTTC. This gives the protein CASSLVGRTRGYTF.